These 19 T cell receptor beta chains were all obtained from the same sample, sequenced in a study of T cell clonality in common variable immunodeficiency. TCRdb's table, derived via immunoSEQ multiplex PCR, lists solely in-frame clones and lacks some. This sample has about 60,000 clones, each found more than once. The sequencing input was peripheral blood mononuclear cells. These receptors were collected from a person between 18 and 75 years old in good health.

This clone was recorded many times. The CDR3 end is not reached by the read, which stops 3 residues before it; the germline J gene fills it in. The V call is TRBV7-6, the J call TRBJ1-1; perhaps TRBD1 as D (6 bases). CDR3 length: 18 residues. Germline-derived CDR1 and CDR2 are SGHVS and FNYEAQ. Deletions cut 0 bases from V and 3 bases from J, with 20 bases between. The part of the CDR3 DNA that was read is TGTGCCAGCAGCTTAGCGGGGGCCAGGACAAGCACGGACACTGAA. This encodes CASSLAGARTSTDTE. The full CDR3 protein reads CASSLAGARTSTDTEAFF. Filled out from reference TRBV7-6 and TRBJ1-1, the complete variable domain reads GAGVSQSPRYKVTKRGQDVALRCDPISGHVSLYWYRQALGQGPEFLTYFNYEAQQDKSGLPNDRFSAERPEGSISTLTIQRTEQRDSAMYRCASSLAGARTSTDTEAFFGQGTRLTVV.

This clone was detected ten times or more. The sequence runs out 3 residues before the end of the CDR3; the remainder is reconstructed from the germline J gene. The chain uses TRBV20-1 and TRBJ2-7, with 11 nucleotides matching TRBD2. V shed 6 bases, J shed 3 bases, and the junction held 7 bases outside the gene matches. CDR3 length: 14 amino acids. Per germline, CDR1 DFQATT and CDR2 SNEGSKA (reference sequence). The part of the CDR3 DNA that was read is TGCAGTGCCACGTCTAGCGGGAGGAGCTACGAG. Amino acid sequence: CSATSSGRSYE. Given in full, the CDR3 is CSATSSGRSYEQYF.

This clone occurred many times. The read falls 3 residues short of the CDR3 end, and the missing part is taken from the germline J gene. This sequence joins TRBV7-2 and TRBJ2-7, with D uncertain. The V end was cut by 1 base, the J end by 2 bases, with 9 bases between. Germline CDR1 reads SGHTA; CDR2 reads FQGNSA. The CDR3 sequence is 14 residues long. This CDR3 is CASSLVVAAYEQYF. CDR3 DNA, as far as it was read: TGTGCCAGCAGCTTAGTTGTGGCCGCCTACGAG.

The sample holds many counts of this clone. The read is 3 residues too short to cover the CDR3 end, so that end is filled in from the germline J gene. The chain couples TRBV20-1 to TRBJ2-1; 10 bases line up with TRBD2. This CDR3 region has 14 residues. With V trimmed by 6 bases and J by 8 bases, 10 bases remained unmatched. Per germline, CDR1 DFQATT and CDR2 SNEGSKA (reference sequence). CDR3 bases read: TGCAGTGCCCACCGTCGGCTAGCGGGAGATGAG. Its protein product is CSAHRRLAGDE. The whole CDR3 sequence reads CSAHRRLAGDEQFF.

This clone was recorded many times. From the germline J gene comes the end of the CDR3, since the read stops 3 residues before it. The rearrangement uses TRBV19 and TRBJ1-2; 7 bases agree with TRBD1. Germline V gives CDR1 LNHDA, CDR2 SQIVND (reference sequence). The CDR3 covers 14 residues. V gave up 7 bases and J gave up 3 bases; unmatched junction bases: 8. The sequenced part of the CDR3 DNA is TGTGCCAGTACCGCTAGACAGGGTCACTATGGC. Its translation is CASTARQGHYG. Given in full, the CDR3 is CASTARQGHYGYTF.

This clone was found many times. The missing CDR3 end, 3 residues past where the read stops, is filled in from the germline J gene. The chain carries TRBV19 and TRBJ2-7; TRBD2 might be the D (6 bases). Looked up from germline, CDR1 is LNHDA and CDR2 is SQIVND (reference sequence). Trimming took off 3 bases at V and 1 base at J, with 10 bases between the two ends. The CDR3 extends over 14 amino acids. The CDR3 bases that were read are TGTGCCAGTAGTATGACTAGGGGTTCCTACGAG. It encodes CASSMTRGSYE. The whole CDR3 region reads CASSMTRGSYEQYF.

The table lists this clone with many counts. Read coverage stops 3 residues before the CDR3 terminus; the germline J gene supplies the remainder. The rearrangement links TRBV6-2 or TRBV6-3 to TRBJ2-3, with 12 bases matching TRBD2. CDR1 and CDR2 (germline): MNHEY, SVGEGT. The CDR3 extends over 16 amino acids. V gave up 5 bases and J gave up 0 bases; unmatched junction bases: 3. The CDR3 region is CASSQLAGGSTDTQYF. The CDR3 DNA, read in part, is TGTGCCAGCAGTCAGCTAGCGGGAGGGAGCACAGATACG.

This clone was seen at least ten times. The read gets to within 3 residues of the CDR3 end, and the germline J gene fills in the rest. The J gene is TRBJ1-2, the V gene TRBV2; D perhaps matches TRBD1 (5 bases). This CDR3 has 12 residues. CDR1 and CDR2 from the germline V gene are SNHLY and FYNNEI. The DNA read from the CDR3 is TGTGCCAGCAGTGGGACAATGGAGGGC. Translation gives CASSGTMEG. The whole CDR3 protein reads CASSGTMEGYTF.

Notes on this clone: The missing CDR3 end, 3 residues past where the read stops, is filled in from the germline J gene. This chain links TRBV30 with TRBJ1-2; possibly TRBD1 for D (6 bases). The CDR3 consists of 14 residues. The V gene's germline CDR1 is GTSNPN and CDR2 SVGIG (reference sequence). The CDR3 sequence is CAWSKPGDPYDYTF. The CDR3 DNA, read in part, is TGTGCCTGGAGTAAGCCAGGGGATCCCTACGAC.

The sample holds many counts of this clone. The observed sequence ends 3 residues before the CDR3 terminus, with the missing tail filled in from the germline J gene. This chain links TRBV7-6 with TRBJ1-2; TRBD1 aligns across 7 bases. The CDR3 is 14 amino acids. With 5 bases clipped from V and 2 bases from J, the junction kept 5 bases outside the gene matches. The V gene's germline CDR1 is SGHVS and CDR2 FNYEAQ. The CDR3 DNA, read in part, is TGTGCCAGCAGCCTACAGGGGATCAACTATGGC. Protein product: CASSLQGINYG. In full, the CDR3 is CASSLQGINYGYTF. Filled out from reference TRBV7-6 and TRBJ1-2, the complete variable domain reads GAGVSQSPRYKVTKRGQDVALRCDPISGHVSLYWYRQALGQGPEFLTYFNYEAQQDKSGLPNDRFSAERPEGSISTLTIQRTEQRDSAMYRCASSLQGINYGYTFGSGTRLTVV.

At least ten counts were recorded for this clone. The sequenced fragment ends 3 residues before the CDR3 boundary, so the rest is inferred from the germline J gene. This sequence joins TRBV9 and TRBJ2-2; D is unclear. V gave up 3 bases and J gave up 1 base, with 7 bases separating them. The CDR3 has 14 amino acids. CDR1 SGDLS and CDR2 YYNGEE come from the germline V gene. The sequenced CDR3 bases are TGTGCCAGCAGCGGGGCAGGGAACACCGGGGAG. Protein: CASSGAGNTGE. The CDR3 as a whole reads CASSGAGNTGELFF.

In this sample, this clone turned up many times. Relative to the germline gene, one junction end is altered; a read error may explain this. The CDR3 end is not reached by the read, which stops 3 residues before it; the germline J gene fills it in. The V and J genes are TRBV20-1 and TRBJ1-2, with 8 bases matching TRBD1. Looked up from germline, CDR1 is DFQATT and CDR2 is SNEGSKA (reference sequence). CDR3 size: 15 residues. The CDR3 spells CSTRKRDRRLTGYTF. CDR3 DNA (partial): TGCAGTACTAGAAAAAGGGACAGGCGACTGACTGGC.

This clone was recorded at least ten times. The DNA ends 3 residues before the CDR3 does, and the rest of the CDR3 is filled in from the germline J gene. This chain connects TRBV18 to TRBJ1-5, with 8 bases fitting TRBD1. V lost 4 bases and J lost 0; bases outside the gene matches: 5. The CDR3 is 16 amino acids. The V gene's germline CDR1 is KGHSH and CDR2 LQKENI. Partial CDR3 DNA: TGTGCCAGCTCACACGGGACAGGAAATAGCAATCAGCCC. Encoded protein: CASSHGTGNSNQP. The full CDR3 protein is CASSHGTGNSNQPQHF.

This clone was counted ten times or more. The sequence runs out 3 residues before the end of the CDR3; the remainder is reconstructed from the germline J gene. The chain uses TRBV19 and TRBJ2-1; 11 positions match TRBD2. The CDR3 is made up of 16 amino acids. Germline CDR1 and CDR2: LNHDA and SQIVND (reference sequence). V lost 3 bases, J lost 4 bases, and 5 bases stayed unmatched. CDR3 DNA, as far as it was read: TGTGCCAGTAGTATCGACACTAGCGGGAGTTACAATGAG. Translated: CASSIDTSGSYNE. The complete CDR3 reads CASSIDTSGSYNEQFF.

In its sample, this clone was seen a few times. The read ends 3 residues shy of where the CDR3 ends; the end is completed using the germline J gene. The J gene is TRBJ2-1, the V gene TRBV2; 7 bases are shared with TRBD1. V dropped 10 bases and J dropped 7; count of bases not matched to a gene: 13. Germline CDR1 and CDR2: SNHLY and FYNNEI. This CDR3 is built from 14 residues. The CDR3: CAISRDRAMNEQFF. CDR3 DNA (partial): TGTGCCATTTCGAGAGACAGGGCAATGAATGAG.

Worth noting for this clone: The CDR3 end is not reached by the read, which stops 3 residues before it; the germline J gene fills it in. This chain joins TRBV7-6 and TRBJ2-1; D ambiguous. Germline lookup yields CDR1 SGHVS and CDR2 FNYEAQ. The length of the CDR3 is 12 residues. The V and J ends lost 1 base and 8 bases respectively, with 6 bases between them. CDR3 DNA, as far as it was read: TGTGCCAGCAGCTTAGGTAGGGATGAG. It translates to CASSLGRDE. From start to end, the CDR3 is CASSLGRDEQFF.

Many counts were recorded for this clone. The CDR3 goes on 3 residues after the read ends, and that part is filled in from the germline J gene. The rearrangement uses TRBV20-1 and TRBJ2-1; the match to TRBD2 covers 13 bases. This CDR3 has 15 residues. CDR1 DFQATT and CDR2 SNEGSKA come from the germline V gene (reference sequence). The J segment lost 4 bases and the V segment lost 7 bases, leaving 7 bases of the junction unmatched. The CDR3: CSVIILAGGYNEQFF. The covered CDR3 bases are TGCAGTGTTATCATACTAGCGGGAGGGTACAATGAG.

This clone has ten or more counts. The CDR3: CSATGSQGRPGDTQYF. The sequenced CDR3 bases are TGCAGTGCTACCGGCTCCCAGGGGAGGCCTGGAGATACG. The chain couples TRBV20-1 to TRBJ2-3; D is tentatively TRBD1 or TRBD2 (6 bases each). The missing CDR3 end, 3 residues past where the read stops, is filled in from the germline J gene. V lost 4 bases, J lost 5 bases, and 22 bases lay in between. From germline, CDR1 is DFQATT and CDR2 SNEGSKA (reference sequence). CDR3 length: 16 residues.

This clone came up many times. This CDR3 is CASSLGLAGPYNEQFF. CDR3 bases read: TGCGCCAGCAGCTTGGGACTAGCGGGCCCCTACAATGAG. V is TRBV5-1 and J is TRBJ2-1; 10 positions agree with TRBD2. The CDR3 goes on 3 residues after the read ends, and that part is filled in from the germline J gene. Germline assignment: CDR1 SGHRS and CDR2 YFSETQ. V dropped 0 bases and J dropped 2; count of bases not matched to a gene: 2. The CDR3 runs 16 residues.